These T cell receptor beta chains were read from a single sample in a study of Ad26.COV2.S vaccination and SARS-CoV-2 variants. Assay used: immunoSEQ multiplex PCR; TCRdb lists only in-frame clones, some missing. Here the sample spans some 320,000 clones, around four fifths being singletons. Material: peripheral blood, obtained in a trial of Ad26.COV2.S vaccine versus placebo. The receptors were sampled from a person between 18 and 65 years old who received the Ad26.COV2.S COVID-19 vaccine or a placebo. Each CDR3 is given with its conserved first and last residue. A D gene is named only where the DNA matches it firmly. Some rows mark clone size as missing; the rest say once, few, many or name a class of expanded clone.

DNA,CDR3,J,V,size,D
TGTGCCATCAGTCTGACAGGGGTCGGTTTGGATGAGCAGTTCTTC,CAISLTGVGLDEQFF,TRBJ2-1,TRBV10-3,-,TRBD1
TGCGCCAGCAGCTTAGCGGGGAGCACAGATACGCAGTATTTT,CASSLAGSTDTQYF,TRBJ2-3,TRBV5-1,-,TRBD2
TGTGCCAGCAGCCTCGGGCGCGAGGGGCCCCAGCATTTT,CASSLGREGPQHF,TRBJ1-5,TRBV28,-,-
TGTGCCAGACCTGAGTGGGAAGGGGCCCACGAGCAGTACTTC,CARPEWEGAHEQYF,TRBJ2-7,TRBV19,-,-
TGTGCCAGCAGTTCCGACAGGGTGGGAAACACCATATATTTT,CASSSDRVGNTIYF,TRBJ1-3,TRBV28,-,TRBD1
TGCAGCGTTCCTACTAGTCGGGGGGGAGTCGGGGAGACCCAGTACTTC,CSVPTSRGGVGETQYF,TRBJ2-5,TRBV29-1,-,TRBD2
TGTGCCAGACCCGGGACCCCTTACTCCTTATATCAGCCCCAGCATTTT,CARPGTPYSLYQPQHF,TRBJ1-5,TRBV21-1,-,-
TGTGCCAGCAGTCGGGGGACTAGCGGCTACGAGCAGTACTTC,CASSRGTSGYEQYF,TRBJ2-7,TRBV5-6,-,TRBD2
TGCGCCAGCAGCTACCGACAGGGGTGGCGCGAGCAGTACTTC,CASSYRQGWREQYF,TRBJ2-7,TRBV5-1,-,TRBD1
TGTGCCACCCTGCAGAAGAGTAGCGGGGGAGAGACCCAGTACTTC,CATLQKSSGGETQYF,TRBJ2-5,TRBV10-3,-,TRBD2
TGTGCCAGCTCTTTGGACAGGGGAGCCTACGAGCAGTACTTC,CASSLDRGAYEQYF,TRBJ2-7,TRBV28,-,TRBD1
TGTGCCAGCAGCCAAGAATTAGGGGACACTGAAGCTTTCTTT,CASSQELGDTEAFF,TRBJ1-1,TRBV3-1/TRBV3-2,-,-
TGCGCCAGCAGCAGCCCCGGGACATCCGGGGAGCTGTTTTTT,CASSSPGTSGELFF,TRBJ2-2,TRBV5-1,-,-
TGTGCAAGTCGCTTATGGGGGGCTAGGTATGGCTACACCTTC,CASRLWGARYGYTF,TRBJ1-2,TRBV12-2,once,-
TGTGCCAGCAGCTGGGGTGGCGACAGGGTTACCACTGAAGCTTTCTTT,CASSWGGDRVTTEAFF,TRBJ1-1,TRBV7-2,once,TRBD1
TGTGCCAGCAGCGCGCCGGGACTAGCGGGGGCACCTTACAATGAGCAGTTCTTC,CASSAPGLAGAPYNEQFF,TRBJ2-1,TRBV9,-,TRBD2
TGTGCCAGCAGTCTCTCCGGACAGGGGTACGAGCAGTACTTC,CASSLSGQGYEQYF,TRBJ2-7,TRBV28,-,TRBD1
TGTGCCAGCTTCGGGCTAGGGACCACTAAGCAGTTCTTC,CASFGLGTTKQFF,TRBJ2-1,TRBV3-1/TRBV3-2,-,-
TGTGCCAGCAGAATCAGGGCAGCCACTAACTATGGCTACACCTTC,CASRIRAATNYGYTF,TRBJ1-2,TRBV5-6,-,-
TGTGCCAGCAGCTCAATGACGGACCCCTACGAGCAGTACTTC,CASSSMTDPYEQYF,TRBJ2-7,TRBV5-4,-,-